This T cell receptor (beta chain) was obtained from a study of blood T cells in healthy people across ages. Germline lookup yields CDR1 SGHDT and CDR2 YYEEEE. The CDR3 is made up of 16 amino acids. V lost 2 bases to trimming and J lost 7 bases, with 16 bases between them. Next came a second PCR, run for about 7 to 12 cycles, which used a sample-barcoded 5' primer along with a J-beta primer mix. Every cDNA molecule bore a tag from a template-switch adaptor containing 12 random nucleotides. TCRdb reanalysed the 5' RACE reads using MiXCR and keeps one entry per CDR3 protein. The sample has around 790,000 distinct CDR3 sequences; under 55% are singletons.

The sample comprised blood. The sequence came from a man aged 60 to 69 in good health. The gene calls are TRBV5-6 and TRBJ1-6; the D is unclear. The CDR3, as DNA: TGTGCCAGCAGCTTAACGGGCAGAGGCTCCAATTCACCCCTCCACTTT. It specifies CASSLTGRGSNSPLHF.